The rows below give T cell receptor beta chains drawn from one sample of a study of blood T cell repertoires in COVID-19. Sequencing was performed with immunoSEQ multiplex PCR; in TCRdb, only in-frame clones are kept and a portion is missing. The sample lists about 140,000 clones, around 81% occurring once. Sequencing was performed on peripheral blood. These receptors were obtained from a woman between 55 and 75 years old with acute or convalescent COVID-19. Both conserved end residues are part of each CDR3. A D gene is named only where the DNA matches it firmly. Only some rows state a clone size, as once, few, many or a class for expanded clones.

v_call: TRBV5-1; clone_size: .; d_call: TRBD1; j_call: TRBJ2-1; cdr3_length: 14; cdr3_aa: CASSLGQGDDEQFF; cdr3_nt: TGCGCCAGCAGCCTAGGACAGGGTGACGATGAGCAGTTCTTC
v_call: TRBV5-1; clone_size: .; d_call: TRBD2; j_call: TRBJ2-2; cdr3_length: 17; cdr3_aa: CASSLEASGGNTGELFF; cdr3_nt: TGCGCCAGCAGCTTGGAGGCTAGCGGGGGCAACACCGGGGAGCTGTTTTTT
v_call: TRBV5-1; clone_size: .; d_call: .; j_call: TRBJ1-2; cdr3_length: 13; cdr3_aa: CASSFSRERGYTF; cdr3_nt: TGCGCCAGCAGCTTTTCCAGGGAAAGAGGCTACACCTTC
v_call: TRBV11-2; clone_size: .; d_call: TRBD2; j_call: TRBJ2-3; cdr3_length: 15; cdr3_aa: CASSSSGRFTDTQYF; cdr3_nt: TGTGCCAGCAGCAGCAGCGGGAGGTTTACAGATACGCAGTATTTT
v_call: TRBV2; clone_size: .; d_call: TRBD1; j_call: TRBJ1-3; cdr3_length: 13; cdr3_aa: CASSLDREGTIYF; cdr3_nt: TGTGCCAGCAGTTTGGACAGGGAAGGCACCATATATTTT
v_call: TRBV27; clone_size: .; d_call: .; j_call: TRBJ2-7; cdr3_length: 13; cdr3_aa: CASSSRTSYEQYF; cdr3_nt: TGTGCCAGCAGCTCACGGACAAGCTACGAGCAGTACTTC
v_call: TRBV19; clone_size: few; d_call: TRBD1; j_call: TRBJ2-2; cdr3_length: 17; cdr3_aa: CASIGRRDRVYTGELFF; cdr3_nt: TGTGCCAGTATCGGGCGGCGGGACAGGGTTTACACCGGGGAGCTGTTTTTT
v_call: TRBV10-3; clone_size: .; d_call: .; j_call: TRBJ1-1; cdr3_length: 12; cdr3_aa: CAISEPYTEAFF; cdr3_nt: TGTGCCATCAGTGAGCCCTACACTGAAGCTTTCTTT
v_call: TRBV6-5; clone_size: few; d_call: .; j_call: TRBJ1-6; cdr3_length: 12; cdr3_aa: CASRDRNSPLHF; cdr3_nt: TGTGCCAGCAGGGACAGAAATTCACCCCTCCACTTT
v_call: TRBV28; clone_size: .; d_call: .; j_call: TRBJ2-7; cdr3_length: 13; cdr3_aa: CASTLRGTYEQYF; cdr3_nt: TGTGCCAGCACCCTTCGCGGGACCTACGAGCAGTACTTC
v_call: TRBV18; clone_size: .; d_call: .; j_call: TRBJ1-2; cdr3_length: 13; cdr3_aa: CASSEDSNYGYTF; cdr3_nt: TGTGCCAGCTCAGAGGACAGTAACTATGGCTACACCTTC
v_call: TRBV6-1; clone_size: .; d_call: TRBD2; j_call: TRBJ2-1; cdr3_length: 15; cdr3_aa: CASSEDQREVNEQFF; cdr3_nt: TGTGCCAGCAGTGAAGACCAGCGGGAGGTCAATGAGCAGTTCTTC
v_call: TRBV6-5; clone_size: .; d_call: .; j_call: TRBJ1-6; cdr3_length: 14; cdr3_aa: CASSYGQGNSPLHF; cdr3_nt: TGTGCCAGCAGTTACGGGCAGGGTAATTCACCCCTCCACTTT
v_call: TRBV24-1; clone_size: few; d_call: TRBD2; j_call: TRBJ2-2; cdr3_length: 16; cdr3_aa: CATSATSGSRPGELFF; cdr3_nt: TGTGCCACCAGTGCCACTAGCGGGAGTCGTCCCGGGGAGCTGTTTTTT
v_call: TRBV27; clone_size: .; d_call: .; j_call: TRBJ2-7; cdr3_length: 11; cdr3_aa: CASSSSYEQYF; cdr3_nt: TGTGCCAGCAGTTCTTCCTACGAGCAGTACTTC
v_call: TRBV9; clone_size: .; d_call: .; j_call: TRBJ1-2; cdr3_length: 15; cdr3_aa: CASSATGNANYGYTF; cdr3_nt: TGTGCCAGCAGCGCGACAGGAAACGCGAACTATGGCTACACCTTC
v_call: TRBV6-2/TRBV6-3; clone_size: .; d_call: TRBD1; j_call: TRBJ2-7; cdr3_length: 14; cdr3_aa: CASSGLQGRHEQYF; cdr3_nt: TGTGCCAGCAGTGGCTTACAGGGGCGGCACGAGCAGTACTTC
v_call: TRBV7-9; clone_size: .; d_call: TRBD2; j_call: TRBJ2-7; cdr3_length: 14; cdr3_aa: CASSGLGSGAEQYF; cdr3_nt: TGTGCCAGCAGCGGCCTCGGTAGCGGGGCCGAGCAGTACTTC
v_call: TRBV18; clone_size: .; d_call: .; j_call: TRBJ1-3; cdr3_length: 15; cdr3_aa: CASSPGQGPGNTIYF; cdr3_nt: TGTGCCAGCTCACCGGGACAAGGACCTGGAAACACCATATATTTT
v_call: TRBV20-1; clone_size: .; d_call: TRBD1; j_call: TRBJ2-1; cdr3_length: 14; cdr3_aa: CSASEPGGMYEQFF; cdr3_nt: TGCAGTGCTAGTGAACCAGGGGGCATGTATGAGCAGTTCTTC
v_call: TRBV2; clone_size: .; d_call: TRBD1; j_call: TRBJ2-6; cdr3_length: 15; cdr3_aa: CASSVDRAWANVLTF; cdr3_nt: TGTGCCAGCAGTGTTGACAGGGCCTGGGCCAACGTCCTGACTTTC
v_call: TRBV6-5; clone_size: few; d_call: .; j_call: TRBJ1-1; cdr3_length: 14; cdr3_aa: CASSYEAQRPVAFF; cdr3_nt: TGTGCCAGCAGTTACGAGGCCCAGCGCCCAGTAGCTTTCTTT
v_call: TRBV5-4; clone_size: .; d_call: .; j_call: TRBJ1-6; cdr3_length: 16; cdr3_aa: CASSLGSGLYNSPLHF; cdr3_nt: TGTGCCAGCAGCTTGGGGTCAGGGTTGTATAATTCACCCCTCCACTTT
v_call: TRBV28; clone_size: .; d_call: .; j_call: TRBJ1-6; cdr3_length: 13; cdr3_aa: CASSSVANSPLHF; cdr3_nt: TGTGCCAGCAGTTCGGTTGCTAATTCACCCCTCCACTTT
v_call: TRBV2; clone_size: .; d_call: .; j_call: TRBJ1-4; cdr3_length: 15; cdr3_aa: CASRSREHTNEKLFF; cdr3_nt: TGTGCCAGCAGAAGCCGGGAGCACACTAATGAAAAACTGTTTTTT
v_call: TRBV28; clone_size: .; d_call: TRBD1; j_call: TRBJ2-5; cdr3_length: 14; cdr3_aa: CASSPGTEQETQYF; cdr3_nt: TGTGCCAGCAGTCCTGGGACAGAGCAAGAGACCCAGTACTTC
v_call: TRBV9; clone_size: .; d_call: TRBD2; j_call: TRBJ2-3; cdr3_length: 14; cdr3_aa: CASSAPGGTDTQYF; cdr3_nt: TGTGCCAGCAGCGCCCCGGGAGGGACAGATACGCAGTATTTT
v_call: TRBV10-2; clone_size: .; d_call: .; j_call: TRBJ1-3; cdr3_length: 12; cdr3_aa: CASSLSGNTIYF; cdr3_nt: TGCGCCAGCAGCCTCTCTGGAAACACCATATATTTT
v_call: TRBV28; clone_size: .; d_call: TRBD1; j_call: TRBJ2-7; cdr3_length: 13; cdr3_aa: CASSWDRKHEQYF; cdr3_nt: TGTGCCAGCTCCTGGGACAGAAAACACGAGCAGTACTTC
v_call: TRBV6-6; clone_size: .; d_call: .; j_call: TRBJ1-6; cdr3_length: 14; cdr3_aa: CASSYAASNSPLHF; cdr3_nt: TGTGCCAGCAGTTACGCAGCTAGCAATTCACCCCTCCACTTT
v_call: TRBV4-1; clone_size: .; d_call: TRBD2; j_call: TRBJ2-1; cdr3_length: 18; cdr3_aa: CASSQGLTSGALYNEQFF; cdr3_nt: TGCGCCAGCAGCCAAGGTCTAACTAGCGGGGCTCTATACAATGAGCAGTTCTTC
v_call: TRBV11-2; clone_size: once; d_call: .; j_call: TRBJ2-7; cdr3_length: 13; cdr3_aa: CASSQELSYEQYF; cdr3_nt: TGTGCCAGCAGCCAAGAGCTATCCTACGAGCAGTACTTC
v_call: TRBV6-5; clone_size: .; d_call: TRBD1; j_call: TRBJ1-1; cdr3_length: 15; cdr3_aa: CASSYPGGWGTEAFF; cdr3_nt: TGTGCCAGCAGTTATCCAGGGGGCTGGGGGACTGAAGCTTTCTTT
v_call: TRBV7-6; clone_size: .; d_call: .; j_call: TRBJ1-3; cdr3_length: 14; cdr3_aa: CASSAQGFGNTIYF; cdr3_nt: TGTGCCAGCAGCGCACAGGGTTTCGGAAACACCATATATTTT
v_call: TRBV2; clone_size: once; d_call: TRBD2; j_call: TRBJ2-1; cdr3_length: 14; cdr3_aa: CASNLGVAGAEQFF; cdr3_nt: TGTGCCAGCAACCTGGGGGTAGCGGGAGCTGAGCAGTTCTTC
v_call: TRBV10-3; clone_size: .; d_call: TRBD1; j_call: TRBJ2-1; cdr3_length: 14; cdr3_aa: CAISGTGEAIEQFF; cdr3_nt: TGTGCCATCAGTGGGACAGGGGAGGCTATTGAGCAGTTCTTC
v_call: TRBV29-1; clone_size: few; d_call: .; j_call: TRBJ1-1; cdr3_length: 14; cdr3_aa: CSVIEQGFHTEAFF; cdr3_nt: TGCAGCGTTATAGAACAGGGCTTTCACACTGAAGCTTTCTTT
v_call: TRBV30; clone_size: few; d_call: TRBD1; j_call: TRBJ1-6; cdr3_length: 12; cdr3_aa: CAWDRASSPLHF; cdr3_nt: TGTGCCTGGGACAGGGCCAGTTCACCCCTCCACTTT
v_call: TRBV30; clone_size: .; d_call: TRBD1; j_call: TRBJ1-6; cdr3_length: 17; cdr3_aa: CAWSHTRGQLAASPLHF; cdr3_nt: TGTGCCTGGAGTCACACAAGGGGACAGTTGGCAGCTTCACCCCTCCACTTT
v_call: TRBV28; clone_size: .; d_call: .; j_call: TRBJ1-5; cdr3_length: 14; cdr3_aa: CASSSLQVGQPQHF; cdr3_nt: TGTGCCAGCAGTTCCCTGCAGGTGGGCCAGCCCCAGCATTTT
v_call: TRBV7-2; clone_size: .; d_call: .; j_call: TRBJ1-1; cdr3_length: 13; cdr3_aa: CATTDRTGTRAFF; cdr3_nt: TGTGCCACCACTGACAGAACCGGGACTCGAGCTTTCTTT
v_call: TRBV10-3; clone_size: once; d_call: TRBD2; j_call: TRBJ2-7; cdr3_length: 15; cdr3_aa: CAISEGLAGVFEQYF; cdr3_nt: TGTGCCATCAGTGAGGGACTAGCGGGAGTTTTCGAGCAGTACTTC
v_call: TRBV7-9; clone_size: few; d_call: TRBD1; j_call: TRBJ1-3; cdr3_length: 16; cdr3_aa: CASSLGQGAFGNTIYF; cdr3_nt: TGTGCCAGCAGCTTAGGGCAGGGGGCCTTTGGAAACACCATATATTTT
v_call: TRBV7-2; clone_size: once; d_call: TRBD2; j_call: TRBJ2-1; cdr3_length: 15; cdr3_aa: CASSVAGGYGREQFF; cdr3_nt: TGTGCCAGCAGCGTAGCGGGAGGTTACGGGCGTGAGCAGTTCTTC
v_call: TRBV24-1; clone_size: .; d_call: .; j_call: TRBJ2-1; cdr3_length: 16; cdr3_aa: CATSSPEDNIYNEQFF; cdr3_nt: TGTGCCACCAGTTCTCCCGAGGACAACATCTACAATGAGCAGTTCTTC